This TCR beta chain is drawn from a study of cytotoxic CD8 clonotypes in ibrutinib-treated CLL. About the research overall: The sample average was approximately 260,000 productive templates and 100,000 or so productive rearrangements.

Depth targeted 1 in 200,000 to 1 in 1 million T cells, averaging 10x coverage per clonotype. The data were produced by immunoSEQ multiplex PCR, yet TCRdb's version contains in-frame clones alone and is incomplete. The sample yields 130,000 or so clones, 77% seen once. As regards this clone: The antigen remains undetermined.

Study-level points and caveats: In comparison with age-matched healthy donors, baseline clonality was higher and tracked circulating CD8+ T-cell counts. Timing of sampling differed between sustained-remission and progressing patients.

This CDR3 contains 14 residues. From germline, CDR1 is SGHTA and CDR2 FQGNSA. Trimming removed 5 bases at V and 2 bases at J, with 10 bases between. This receptor was taken from a human donor with chronic lymphocytic leukemia. This sample comprised PBMCs, obtained after 12 months of ibrutinib treatment. The chain links TRBV7-2 to TRBJ1-5; D perhaps matches TRBD1 (6 bases). Here the CDR3 DNA reads TGTGCCAGCAGCAACAGACAGGGCAATCAGCCCCAGCATTTT. Translated: CASSNRQGNQPQHF.